This TCR beta chain was sequenced during a study of T-cell reconstitution after alpha-beta-depleted transplantation in children. Study conclusions and caveats: Newly generated T cells supplied most T-cell counts and diversity one year post-transplant. Expanded graft clones numbering several hundred reportedly gave rise to alpha-beta T cells about two months after transplant.

This clonotype has a count of ten or more. Its antigen is unknown. The V and J ends lost 1 base and 4 bases, in that order; junction bases with no gene match: 6. This CDR3 region has 16 residues. The germline CDR1 and CDR2 sequences are SGHRS and YFSETQ. The library targeted TCRbeta and was prepared with unique molecular identifiers. MiXCR was run by TCRdb on the PCR reads, yielding one entry per CDR3 protein. The sample carries some 81,000 distinct CDR3 sequences, roughly 14% recorded once. This material consisted of PBMCs, mostly from graft donor cells, taken 180 days after TCRalphabeta/CD19-depleted stem cell transplant. The chain links TRBV5-1 to TRBJ2-1; 9 bases map to TRBD1. The receptor was isolated from a male patient between 2 and 15 years old who had a stem cell transplant for acute lymphoblastic leukemia, so the T cells may come from the graft donor. The CDR3 bases are TGCGCCAGCAGCTTGTCCCCCGGGACAGGGTACAATGAGCAGTTCTTC. Translating gives CASSLSPGTGYNEQFF.